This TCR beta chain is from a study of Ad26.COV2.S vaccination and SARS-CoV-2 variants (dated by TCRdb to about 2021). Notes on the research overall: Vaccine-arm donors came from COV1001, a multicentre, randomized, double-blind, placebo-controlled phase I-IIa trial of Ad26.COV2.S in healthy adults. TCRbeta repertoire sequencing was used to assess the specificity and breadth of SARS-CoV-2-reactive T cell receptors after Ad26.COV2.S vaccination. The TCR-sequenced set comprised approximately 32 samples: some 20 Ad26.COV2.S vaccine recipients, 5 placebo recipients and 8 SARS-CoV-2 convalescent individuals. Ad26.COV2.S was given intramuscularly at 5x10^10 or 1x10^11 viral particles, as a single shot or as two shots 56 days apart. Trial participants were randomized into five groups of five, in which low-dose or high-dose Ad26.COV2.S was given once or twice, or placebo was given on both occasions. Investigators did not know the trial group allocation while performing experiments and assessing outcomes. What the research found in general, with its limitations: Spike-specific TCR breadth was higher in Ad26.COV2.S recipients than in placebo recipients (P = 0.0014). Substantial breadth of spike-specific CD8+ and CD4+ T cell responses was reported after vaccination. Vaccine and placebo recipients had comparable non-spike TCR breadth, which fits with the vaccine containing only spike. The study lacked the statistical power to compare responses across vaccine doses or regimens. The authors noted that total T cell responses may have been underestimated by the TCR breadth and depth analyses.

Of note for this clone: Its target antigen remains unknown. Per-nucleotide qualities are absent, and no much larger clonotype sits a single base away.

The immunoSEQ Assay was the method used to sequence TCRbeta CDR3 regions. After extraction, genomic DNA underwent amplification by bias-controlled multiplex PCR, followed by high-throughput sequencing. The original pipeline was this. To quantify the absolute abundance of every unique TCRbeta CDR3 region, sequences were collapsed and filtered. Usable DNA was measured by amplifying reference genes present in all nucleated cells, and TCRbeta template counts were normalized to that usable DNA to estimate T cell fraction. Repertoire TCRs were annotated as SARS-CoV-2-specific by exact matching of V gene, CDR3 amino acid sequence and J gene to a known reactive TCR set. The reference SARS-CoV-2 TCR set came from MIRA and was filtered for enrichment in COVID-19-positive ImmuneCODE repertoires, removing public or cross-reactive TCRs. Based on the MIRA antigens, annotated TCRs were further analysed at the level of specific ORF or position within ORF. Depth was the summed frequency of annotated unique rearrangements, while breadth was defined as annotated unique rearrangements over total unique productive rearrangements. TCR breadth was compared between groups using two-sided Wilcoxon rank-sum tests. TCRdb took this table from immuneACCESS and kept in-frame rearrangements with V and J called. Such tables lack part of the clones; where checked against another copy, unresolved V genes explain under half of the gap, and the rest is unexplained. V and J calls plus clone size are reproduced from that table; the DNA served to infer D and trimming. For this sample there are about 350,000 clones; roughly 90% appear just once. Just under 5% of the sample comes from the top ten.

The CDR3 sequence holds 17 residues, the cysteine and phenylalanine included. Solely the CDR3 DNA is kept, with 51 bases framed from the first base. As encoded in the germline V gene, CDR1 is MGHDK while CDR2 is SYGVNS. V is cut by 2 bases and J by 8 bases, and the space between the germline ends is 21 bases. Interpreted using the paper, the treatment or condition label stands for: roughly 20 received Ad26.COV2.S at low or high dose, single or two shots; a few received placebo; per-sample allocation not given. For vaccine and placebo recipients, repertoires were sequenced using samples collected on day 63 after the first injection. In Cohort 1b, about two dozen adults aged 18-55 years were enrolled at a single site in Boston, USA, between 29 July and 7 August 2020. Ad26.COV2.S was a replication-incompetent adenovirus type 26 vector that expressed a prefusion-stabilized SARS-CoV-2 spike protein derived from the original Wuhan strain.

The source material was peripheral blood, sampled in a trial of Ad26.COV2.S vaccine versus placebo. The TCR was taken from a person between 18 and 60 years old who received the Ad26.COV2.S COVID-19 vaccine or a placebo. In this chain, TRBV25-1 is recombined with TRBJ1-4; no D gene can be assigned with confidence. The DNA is TGTGCCAGCAGTGAAAGTAGTCGGTTCACTGCCCCCGAAAAACTGTTTTTT. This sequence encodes CASSESSRFTAPEKLFF.